The entry below describes one T cell receptor (beta chain). CDR3 length equals 16 residues. Germline V gene data show CDR1 as MRHNA and CDR2 as SNTAGT. Unmatched junction bases numbered 9, after V lost 6 bases and J lost 0 bases. The repertoire was sequenced with immunoSEQ multiplex PCR; TCRdb's copy has only in-frame clones and lacks some. This sample yields some 70,000 clones, of which 81% are seen a single time; about 0.8% belongs to the top ten. The data originate from a study of blood T cell repertoires in COVID-19. Across the whole study: COVID-19 samples, acute and convalescent, were from the United States, Italy and Spain.

This clonotype originated in a woman aged 70-85 years with acute or convalescent COVID-19. The sequenced sample consisted of peripheral blood. The chain recombines TRBV6-4 with TRBJ2-3; 7 bases match TRBD1. In nucleotides, the CDR3 is TGTGCCAGCAGACTTACCGGGACAGCAAGCACAGATACGCAGTATTTT. This gives the protein CASRLTGTASTDTQYF.